The 31 T cell receptor beta chains reported below all come from one sample, sequenced in a study of shared clonotypes between healthy human individuals. Profiled with immunoSEQ multiplex PCR; TCRdb holds only in-frame clones, not every one. The sample lists 490,000 or so clones; approximately 80% were seen once. Sequencing used PBMCs. The receptors originated from a woman in her thirties or forties in good health. Some clones in this sample may be carry-over from other donors' samples.

This clone was seen once. The V and J genes are TRBV11-2 and TRBJ2-5; the D gene is possibly TRBD1 (5 bases). This CDR3 comprises 13 residues. Per germline, CDR1 SGHAT and CDR2 FQNNGV. The ends were cut back, 5 bases at V and 5 bases at J, with 12 bases in the middle. The DNA for the CDR3 is TGTGCCAGCAGCCAGACAGATACTGAGACCCAGTACTTC. Translating gives CASSQTDTETQYF.

This clone appeared once. The V and J genes are TRBV5-1 and TRBJ2-5; TRBD1 might be the D (6 bases). The DNA end is a closer match to TRBJ2-7, so the J assignment may be wrong. The CDR3 is made up of 15 amino acids. Per germline, CDR1 SGHRS and CDR2 YFSETQ. The CDR3 DNA follows: TGCGCCAGCAGCTTCCGCGACAGGTCGCCCTACGAGCAGTACTTC. Translated: CASSFRDRSPYEQYF.

This clone was observed a handful of times. The chain is built from TRBV7-2 and TRBJ2-7; possible D gene TRBD2, 6 bases. The CDR3 covers 16 residues. Germline values: CDR1 SGHTA, CDR2 FQGNSA. Trimming removed 5 bases from V and 0 bases from J, with 17 bases in between. CDR3 nucleotide sequence: TGTGCCAGCAGCCCGCTAGCGCGAGTAAGCTCCTACGAGCAGTACTTC. Translated: CASSPLARVSSYEQYF. The full variable domain, in which reference TRBV7-2 and TRBJ2-7 provide the parts outside the CDR3, is GAGVSQSPSNKVTEKGKDVELRCDPISGHTALYWYRQSLGQGLEFLIYFQGNSAPDKSGLPSDRFSAERTGGSVSTLTIQRTQQEDSAVYLCASSPLARVSSYEQYFGPGTRLTVT.

This clone was seen a handful of times. This sequence joins TRBV30 and TRBJ2-5; 10 positions match TRBD2. The CDR3 is made up of 14 amino acids. The trim removed 3 bases at V and 11 bases at J, leaving 12 bases unmatched. Germline values: CDR1 GTSNPN, CDR2 SVGIG (reference sequence). The CDR3 loop is CAWSPSGRAIEQYF. CDR3 DNA: TGTGCCTGGAGCCCAAGCGGGAGGGCCATTGAGCAGTACTTC.

This clone has just one count. CDR3 protein: CASSCLAGVDTQYF. Written as DNA, the CDR3 is TGCGCCAGCAGCTGCCTAGCGGGAGTAGATACGCAGTATTTT. The chain couples TRBV4-3 to TRBJ2-3, with TRBD2 identical over 10 bases. V shed 5 bases, J shed 5 bases, and the junction held 4 bases outside the gene matches. Germline V gene data show CDR1 as LGHNA and CDR2 as YSLEER. The CDR3 extends over 14 amino acids.

The V and J genes are TRBV19 and TRBJ2-5; possible D gene TRBD1, 6 bases. With 3 bases removed from V and 5 bases from J, the gap between germline ends came to 10 bases. From germline, CDR1 is LNHDA and CDR2 SQIVND (reference sequence). This CDR3 has 13 residues. The CDR3 region has the DNA TGTGCCAGTAGTATCGCTAGGGGGGAGACCCAGTACTTC. It encodes CASSIARGETQYF. Combining the CDR3 with reference TRBV19 and TRBJ2-5 gives the whole variable domain DGGITQSPKYLFRKEGQNVTLSCEQNLNHDAMYWYRQDPGQGLRLIYYSQIVNDFQKGDIAEGYSVSREKKESFPLTVTSAQKNPTAFYLCASSIARGETQYFGPGTRLLVL.

The chain combines TRBV19 with TRBJ2-7; maybe TRBD1 (5 bases). The CDR3 runs 14 residues. The germline V and J ends were trimmed by 5 bases and 3 bases, with 14 bases remaining between them. Germline-derived CDR1 and CDR2 are LNHDA and SQIVND (reference sequence). The DNA of the CDR3 is TGTGCCAGTAGTCTGGCAGGGTATGGCTACGAGCAGTACTTC. The encoded protein is CASSLAGYGYEQYF.

V usage is TRBV5-1 and J usage is TRBJ1-6; D perhaps matches TRBD1 (5 bases). V shed 2 bases and J shed 5 bases, with 11 bases lying between them. This CDR3 comprises 15 residues. Germline CDR1 reads SGHRS; CDR2 reads YFSETQ. CDR3 nucleotides: TGCGCCAGCAGCTTAATAGGCAGGGATAATTCACCCCTCCACTTT. Amino acid sequence: CASSLIGRDNSPLHF.

This rearrangement joins TRBV29-1 to TRBJ2-7, with 13 bases aligning to TRBD2. The CDR3 length is 19 residues. The V segment lost 4 bases and the J segment 5 bases; nucleotides outside the gene matches: 20. Per germline, CDR1 SQVTM and CDR2 ANQGSEA. The CDR3 region has the DNA TGCAGCGTTGGGCCGTCGTCGGGACTAGCGGGACCCTCTCCTCACGAGCAGTACTTC. Protein sequence: CSVGPSSGLAGPSPHEQYF.

As for this clone: This sample also contains other DNA sequences that code for the same CDR3. This chain joins TRBV18 and TRBJ2-7; possibly TRBD1 for D (5 bases). The CDR3 has 13 amino acids. Trimming cost V 1 base and J 4 bases, with 8 bases left between them. Germline V gene data show CDR1 as KGHSH and CDR2 as LQKENI. CDR3 DNA sequence: TGTGCCAGCTCACCACTGGGGCCTTACGAGCAGTACTTC. Protein: CASSPLGPYEQYF.

About this clone: This CDR3 is missing its conserved last phenylalanine or tryptophan, likely due to a read error. The DNA of the CDR3 is TGTGCCAGCAATCCCTCACCCAACTATGGCTACACCTCC. Its protein product is CASNPSPNYGYTS. The rearrangement joins TRBV6-6 to TRBJ1-2; D is undetermined. V dropped 7 bases and J dropped 2 bases, with 11 bases sitting between them. The CDR3 length is 13 residues. CDR1 is MNHNY, CDR2 SVGAGI, per germline (reference sequence).

The chain joins TRBV7-2 to TRBJ2-1; a weak D match, TRBD2 (6 bases). Germline loops: CDR1 SGHTA, CDR2 FQGNSA. The CDR3 runs to 14 residues. Trimming cost V 0 bases and J 7 bases, with 10 bases left between them. CDR3 in DNA: TGTGCCAGCAGCTTAGCCCCGACTAGTAATGAGCAGTTCTTC. Its translation is CASSLAPTSNEQFF.

Details on this clone: One junction end disagrees with the germline gene, perhaps due to a read error. This chain uses TRBV15 with TRBJ1-4; perhaps TRBD1 as D (6 bases). This CDR3 comprises 15 residues. The germline V gene encodes CDR1 LNHNV and CDR2 YYDKDF (reference sequence). This chain's CDR3 is CATSREGGSNEKRFF. For the CDR3, the DNA is TGCGCCACCAGCAGAGAGGGGGGGTCTAATGAAAAACGGTTTTTT. The full variable domain, completed using reference TRBV15 and TRBJ1-4, is DAMVIQNPRYQVTQFGKPVTLSCSQTLNHNVMYWYQQKSSQAPKLLFHYYDKDFNNEADTPDNFQSRRPNTSFCFLDIRSPGLGDTAMYLCATSREGGSNEKRFFGSGTQLSVL.

This clone was picked up many times. This chain uses TRBV7-3 with TRBJ1-1; 8 bases align to TRBD1. With 4 bases clipped from V and 4 bases from J, the junction kept 2 bases outside the gene matches. Looked up from germline, CDR1 is SGHTA and CDR2 is FQGTGA. CDR3 size: 13 residues. The CDR3 region is CASSSDRGTEAFF. The CDR3 bases are TGTGCCAGCAGCTCCGACAGGGGCACTGAAGCTTTCTTT. Full variable domain (rest looked up from reference TRBV7-3 and TRBJ1-1): GAGVSQTPSNKVTEKGKYVELRCDPISGHTALYWYRQSLGQGPEFLIYFQGTGAADDSGLPNDRFFAVRPEGSVSTLKIQRTERGDSAVYLCASSSDRGTEAFFGQGTRLTVV.

In DNA, the CDR3 is TGTGCCAGCAGCGTACAGCCAGGGGGGACCCTTGGCGAGCAGTACTTC. Its protein is CASSVQPGGTLGEQYF. This sequence joins TRBV9 and TRBJ2-7; possibly TRBD1 for D (7 bases). This CDR3 spans 16 amino acids. Germline CDR1 and CDR2: SGDLS and YYNGEE. Trimming removed 1 base from V and 6 bases from J, with 20 bases in between.

This chain joins TRBV7-3 and TRBJ2-1; 14 positions agree with TRBD2. The germline CDR1 and CDR2 sequences are SGHTA and FQGTGA. V trimming: 5 bases; J trimming: 6 bases; junction bases outside the gene matches: 3. CDR3 length: 15 amino acids. The CDR3: CASSGTSGSPNEQFF. Here the CDR3 DNA reads TGTGCCAGCAGCGGGACTAGCGGGAGTCCCAATGAGCAGTTCTTC.

The J gene is TRBJ2-5, the V gene TRBV5-4, with TRBD1 as a possible D gene (7 bases). CDR1 is SGHNT and CDR2 is YYREEE in the germline V gene (reference sequence). There are 14 residues in the CDR3. V was trimmed by 6 bases and J by 4 bases, leaving 16 bases between them. Here the CDR3 DNA reads TGTGCCAGCACTACGACAGGGCGGGGAGAGACCCAGTACTTC. Its protein product is CASTTTGRGETQYF.

For this clone: This clone may be a read error of a much larger clone one base away. V is TRBV28 and J is TRBJ2-5; no firm D call. Germline assignment: CDR1 MDHEN and CDR2 SYDVKM. CDR3 length: 12 amino acids. Trimming stripped 2 bases from V and 6 bases from J, with 7 bases between. The chain's CDR3 is CASSLDPQTQYF. The CDR3 region has the DNA TGTGCCAGCAGTTTAGATCCCCAGACCCAGTACTTC. Filled out from reference TRBV28 and TRBJ2-5, the complete variable domain reads DVKVTQSSRYLVKRTGEKVFLECVQDMDHENMFWYRQDPGLGLRLIYFSYDVKMKEKGDIPEGYSVSREKKERFSLILESASTNQTSMYLCASSLDPQTQYFGPGTRLLVL.

The chain joins TRBV5-1 to TRBJ2-3; D uncertain. CDR3 length: 15 amino acids. Per the germline V gene, CDR1 is SGHRS and CDR2 is YFSETQ. Trimming removed 4 bases at V and 1 base at J, with 13 bases between. The CDR3 sequence is CASSPGMGRTDTQYF. DNA for the CDR3: TGCGCCAGCAGCCCTGGCATGGGCCGCACAGATACGCAGTATTTT.

The chain recombines TRBV7-6 with TRBJ2-7, with TRBD2 matching 13 bases. Germline CDR1 reads SGHVS; CDR2 reads FNYEAQ. The CDR3 totals 17 residues. After removal of 7 bases from V and 3 bases from J, the junction contained 12 bases not matched to a gene. The CDR3 sequence is CASNYTRGLAGNYEQYF. CDR3 nucleotides: TGTGCCAGCAATTACACCCGGGGACTAGCGGGAAACTACGAGCAGTACTTC.

This chain links TRBV7-6 with TRBJ2-1, with TRBD2 matching 9 bases. The germline CDR1 and CDR2 sequences are SGHVS and FNYEAQ. With 1 base clipped from V and 10 bases from J, the junction kept 5 bases outside the gene matches. The CDR3 has 14 residues. CDR3: CASSLVSSGTEQFF. DNA for the CDR3: TGTGCCAGCAGCTTAGTCTCTAGCGGGACAGAGCAGTTCTTC.

The chain is built from TRBV27 and TRBJ2-1, with D tentatively TRBD1 (6 bases). V lost 6 bases and J lost 10, with 13 bases in between. CDR1 is MNHEY, CDR2 SMNVEV, per germline (reference sequence). CDR3 size: 12 residues. The CDR3 here is CASRRIGTEQFF. The CDR3 region has the DNA TGTGCCAGCAGACGGATCGGGACAGAGCAGTTCTTC.

This clone was found once. This specimen includes other DNA sequences encoding the same CDR3. The DNA of the CDR3 is TGTGCCAGCAGTGAACGAGCCGACACTGAAGCTTTCTTT. Protein: CASSERADTEAFF. The chain employs TRBV6-1 and TRBJ1-1, with D uncertain. CDR3 length equals 13 residues. Germline V lookup: CDR1 MNHNS, CDR2 SASEGT. V lost 2 bases, J lost 3 bases, and 7 bases lay in between.

In this sample, this clone turned up a few times. CDR3 DNA: TGTGCCAGTAGTATACAGGGTGGGGGGACTGAAGCTTTCTTT. Its protein is CASSIQGGGTEAFF. The J gene is TRBJ1-1, the V gene TRBV19; the D gene is possibly TRBD1 (5 bases). From germline, CDR1 is LNHDA and CDR2 SQIVND (reference sequence). The V gene lost 2 bases and the J gene lost 5 bases, with 12 bases spanning the gap. This CDR3 has 14 amino acids.

Concerning this clone: The sample contains more than one DNA sequence encoding this CDR3. CDR3 sequence: CASSLFGPYGNTEAFF. For the CDR3, the DNA is TGTGCCAGCAGCTTATTCGGACCCTACGGTAACACTGAAGCTTTCTTT. The chain links TRBV7-2 to TRBJ1-1; D not certain. The CDR3 covers 16 residues. Germline V CDR1 and CDR2: SGHTA, FQGNSA. V lost 2 bases and J 2 bases, leaving 15 bases between the germline ends.

The chain carries TRBV7-2 and TRBJ1-4, with TRBD1 as a possible D gene (5 bases). CDR1 and CDR2 from the germline V gene are SGHTA and FQGNSA. With 1 base removed from V and 8 bases from J, the gap between germline ends came to 11 bases. The CDR3 spans 14 residues. As DNA, the CDR3 is TGTGCCAGCAGCTTAGGTTCGTGGGGGGAAAAACTGTTTTTT. As protein: CASSLGSWGEKLFF.

The chain carries TRBV11-2 and TRBJ2-5; D is uncertain. In germline, CDR1 is SGHAT, CDR2 FQNNGV. This CDR3 has 14 residues. V lost 2 bases, J lost 6 bases, and 13 bases lay in between. CDR3: CASSLQPVSKTQYF. CDR3 DNA: TGTGCCAGCAGCTTACAGCCGGTCAGTAAGACCCAGTACTTC.

The chain couples TRBV28 to TRBJ1-4, with 9 bases identical to TRBD1. The V segment lost 4 bases and the J segment 6 bases; nucleotides outside the gene matches: 12. CDR1 and CDR2 (germline): MDHEN, SYDVKM. CDR3 size: 17 residues. The CDR3 reads CASSSPGQGSVDEKLFF. The DNA for the CDR3 is TGTGCCAGCAGTTCGCCGGGACAGGGTTCGGTGGATGAAAAACTGTTTTTT.

The chain combines TRBV30 with TRBJ1-1; D possibly corresponds to TRBD1 (5 bases). V was pared by 5 bases and J by 8 bases, with 12 bases between. CDR3 length equals 11 residues. Germline V CDR1 and CDR2: GTSNPN, SVGIG (reference sequence). The DNA for the CDR3 is TGTGCCTGGCAAATGACAGAAGAAGCTTTCTTT. This encodes CAWQMTEEAFF.

The rearrangement links TRBV2 to TRBJ1-2; unclear D gene. The CDR3 sequence is 15 residues long. The V end was cut by 3 bases, the J end by 4 bases, with 15 bases between. CDR1 and CDR2 from the germline V gene are SNHLY and FYNNEI. CDR3 region: CASSEVVGGGYGYTF. CDR3 nucleotide sequence: TGTGCCAGCAGTGAGGTAGTCGGAGGAGGCTATGGCTACACCTTC.

This sequence joins TRBV18 and TRBJ1-2; tentatively, D is TRBD1 (5 bases). There are 14 residues in the CDR3. Germline V gene lookup returns CDR1 KGHSH and CDR2 LQKENI. V dropped 0 bases and J dropped 4 bases, with 9 bases sitting between them. CDR3 region: CASSPPEGAYGYTF. The CDR3 DNA reads as TGTGCCAGCTCACCACCTGAAGGGGCCTATGGCTACACCTTC.